This T cell receptor (beta chain) is drawn from a study of T cell changes during pregnancy in multiple sclerosis. The V segment lost 9 bases and the J segment 1 base; nucleotides outside the gene matches: 7. CDR1 and CDR2 (germline): LNHDA, SQIVND (reference sequence). This CDR3 has 15 amino acids. Here immunoSEQ multiplex PCR was the method, and the copy in TCRdb shows in-frame clones only, minus some. The sample includes 70,000 or so clones, 92% of them seen just once. Sequencing was performed on CD4+ T cells from peripheral blood mononuclear cells, taken after pregnancy. The V and J genes are TRBV19 and TRBJ2-4; 9 bases are a match to TRBD1. The clonotype was recovered from a female donor with multiple sclerosis, enrolled in a pregnancy study. CDR3 sequence reads: CASGTGTGAKNIQYF. CDR3 nucleotide sequence: TGTGCCAGCGGGACAGGGACGGGGGCCAAAAACATTCAGTACTTC.